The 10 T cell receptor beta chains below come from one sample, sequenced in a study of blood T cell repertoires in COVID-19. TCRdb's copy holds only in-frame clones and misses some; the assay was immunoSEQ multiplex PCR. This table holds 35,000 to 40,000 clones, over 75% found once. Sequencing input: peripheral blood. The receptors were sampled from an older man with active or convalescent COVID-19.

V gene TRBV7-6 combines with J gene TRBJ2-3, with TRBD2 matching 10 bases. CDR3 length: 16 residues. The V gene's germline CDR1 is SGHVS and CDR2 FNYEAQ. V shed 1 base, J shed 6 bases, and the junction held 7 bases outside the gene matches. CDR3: CASSLGLAGVADTQYF. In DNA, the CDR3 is TGTGCCAGCAGCTTAGGTCTAGCGGGAGTGGCGGATACGCAGTATTTT. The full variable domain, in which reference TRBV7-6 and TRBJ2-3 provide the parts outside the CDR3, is GAGVSQSPRYKVTKRGQDVALRCDPISGHVSLYWYRQALGQGPEFLTYFNYEAQQDKSGLPNDRFSAERPEGSISTLTIQRTEQRDSAMYRCASSLGLAGVADTQYFGPGTRLTVL.

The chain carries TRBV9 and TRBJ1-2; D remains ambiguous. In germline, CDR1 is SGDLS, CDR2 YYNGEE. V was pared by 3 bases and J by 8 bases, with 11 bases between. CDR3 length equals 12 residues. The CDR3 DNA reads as TGTGCCAGCAGCGCTAGCGTGCGAGGCTACACCTTC. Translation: CASSASVRGYTF.

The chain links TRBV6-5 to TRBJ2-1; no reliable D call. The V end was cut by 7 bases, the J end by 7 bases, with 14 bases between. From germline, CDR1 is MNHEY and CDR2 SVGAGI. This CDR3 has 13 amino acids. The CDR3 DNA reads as TGTGCCAGCACGGAGCGTTCACGGAATGAGCAGTTCTTC. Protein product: CASTERSRNEQFF.

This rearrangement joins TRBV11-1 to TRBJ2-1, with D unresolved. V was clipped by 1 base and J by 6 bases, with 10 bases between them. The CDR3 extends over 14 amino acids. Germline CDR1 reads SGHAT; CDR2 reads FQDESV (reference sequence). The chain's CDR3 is CASSLDWSGNEQFF. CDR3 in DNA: TGTGCCAGCAGCTTAGACTGGAGTGGCAATGAGCAGTTCTTC.

CDR3 amino acids: CASSRGQNASPLHF. The CDR3 nucleotides are TGTGCCAGCAGCCGCGGACAGAACGCTTCACCCCTCCACTTT. The gene calls are TRBV3-1 (or the pseudogene TRBV3-2) and TRBJ1-6, with D maybe TRBD1 (6 bases). There are 14 residues in the CDR3. The V gene's germline CDR1 is LGHDT and CDR2 YNNKEL (reference sequence). V lost 4 bases to trimming and J lost 9 bases, with 13 bases between them.

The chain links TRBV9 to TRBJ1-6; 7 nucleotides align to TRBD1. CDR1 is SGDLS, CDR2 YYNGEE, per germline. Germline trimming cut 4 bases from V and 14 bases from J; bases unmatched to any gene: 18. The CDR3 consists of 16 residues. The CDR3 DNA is TGTGCCAGCAGCTCCGATCTAACTTCGGACAGGACGGCCCTCCACTTT. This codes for CASSSDLTSDRTALHF.

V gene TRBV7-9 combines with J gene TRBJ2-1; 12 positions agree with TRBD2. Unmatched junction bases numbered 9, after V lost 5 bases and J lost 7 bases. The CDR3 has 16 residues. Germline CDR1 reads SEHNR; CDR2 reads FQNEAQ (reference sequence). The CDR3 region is CASSPSGRADYNEQFF. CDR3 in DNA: TGTGCCAGCAGCCCTAGCGGGAGGGCCGACTATAATGAGCAGTTCTTC. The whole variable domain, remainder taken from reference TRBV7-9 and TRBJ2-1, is DTGVSQNPRHKITKRGQNVTFRCDPISEHNRLYWYRQTLGQGPEFLTYFQNEAQLEKSRLLSDRFSAERPKGSFSTLEIQRTEQGDSAMYLCASSPSGRADYNEQFFGPGTRLTVL.

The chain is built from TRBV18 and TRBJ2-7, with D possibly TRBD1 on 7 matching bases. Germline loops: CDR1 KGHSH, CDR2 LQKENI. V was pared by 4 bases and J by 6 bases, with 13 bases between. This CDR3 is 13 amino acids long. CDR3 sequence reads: CASSRGAGGEQYF. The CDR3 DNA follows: TGTGCCAGCTCACGCGGGGCAGGGGGCGAGCAGTACTTC.

CDR3: CASSFGYNEQFF. DNA for the CDR3: TGTGCCAGCAGTTTCGGTTACAATGAGCAGTTCTTC. The V gene is TRBV12-3 or TRBV12-4, the J gene TRBJ2-1; D is unclear. The CDR3 loop spans 12 amino acids. The ends were cut back, 3 bases at V and 4 bases at J, with 4 bases in the middle.

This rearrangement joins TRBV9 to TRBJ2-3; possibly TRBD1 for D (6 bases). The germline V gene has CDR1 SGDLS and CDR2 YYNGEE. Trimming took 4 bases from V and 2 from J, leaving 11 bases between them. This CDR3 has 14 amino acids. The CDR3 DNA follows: TGTGCCAGCAGCACCGGACAGATCACAGATACGCAGTATTTT. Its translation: CASSTGQITDTQYF.